One and the same sample provided the 2 T cell receptor beta chains below, sequenced in a study of blood T cell repertoires in COVID-19. Measured with immunoSEQ multiplex PCR; TCRdb has only the in-frame clones, and not every one. Of about 110,000 clones listed, 65% to 80% were seen once; the top ten hold under 25%. Sequenced sample: peripheral blood. These receptors all stem from a man aged 65 to 85 with active or convalescent COVID-19.

V is TRBV27 and J is TRBJ2-1; the match to TRBD1 covers 7 bases. Germline V gene sequence: CDR1 MNHEY, CDR2 SMNVEV (reference sequence). J gave up 6 bases and V 2 bases, and 16 bases lay outside the gene matches. The CDR3 runs to 18 residues. CDR3 in amino acids: CASSLRPLRQGWRNEQFF. The CDR3 nucleotides read TGTGCCAGCAGTTTAAGACCCCTACGACAGGGCTGGCGCAATGAGCAGTTCTTC.

V and J are TRBV5-1 and TRBJ2-6, with 8 bases identical to TRBD1. The CDR3 sequence is 16 residues long. Trimming removed 3 bases from V and 2 bases from J; junction bases left unmatched: 4. Germline CDR1 SGHRS, CDR2 YFSETQ. The CDR3 coding sequence is TGCGCCAGCAGCTCCCGGACAGGGACTGGGGCCAACGTCCTGACTTTC. It is translated as CASSSRTGTGANVLTF.